The next 5 T cell receptor beta chains were all read from a single sample in a study of radiotherapy plus CTLA-4 blockade in lung cancer. Only in-frame clones appear in the TCRdb table, and some are missing; sequencing was by immunoSEQ multiplex PCR. The sample carries 90,000 to 100,000 clones, approximately 75% recorded once. The sample here was peripheral blood, taken from a patient treated with radiotherapy plus ipilimumab. Every receptor here comes from a human donor with non-small cell lung cancer who had a partial response to radiotherapy plus ipilimumab. Some clones in this sample may be carry-over from other donors' samples.

The gene calls are TRBV7-2 and TRBJ1-6; 7 nucleotides match TRBD1. V shed 5 bases, J shed 12 bases, and the junction held 4 bases outside the gene matches. Germline-derived CDR1 and CDR2 are SGHTA and FQGNSA. The CDR3 covers 12 residues. CDR3 bases: TGTGCCAGCAGCCACAGGGGTGGACCCCTCCACTTT. Amino acid sequence: CASSHRGGPLHF.

J is TRBJ2-1 and V is TRBV28; D gene unclear. The CDR3 contains 15 residues. In germline, CDR1 is MDHEN, CDR2 SYDVKM. The germline V and J ends were trimmed by 1 base and 1 base, with 8 bases remaining between them. The CDR3 spells CASSLLAPSYNEQFF. In DNA form, the CDR3 reads TGTGCCAGCAGTTTATTGGCCCCGTCCTACAATGAGCAGTTCTTC.

The rearrangement joins TRBV11-2 to TRBJ1-4; 8 bases fit TRBD1. Trimming removed 5 bases from V and 7 bases from J; junction bases left unmatched: 3. Germline-derived CDR1 and CDR2 are SGHAT and FQNNGV. This CDR3 has 13 amino acids. The CDR3 DNA sequence: TGTGCCAGCAGCCGGGACAGGAGTGAAAAACTGTTTTTT. This gives the protein CASSRDRSEKLFF.

The chain links TRBV7-2 to TRBJ1-3; maybe TRBD1 (6 bases). The CDR3 has 15 residues. Per the germline V gene, CDR1 is SGHTA and CDR2 is FQGNSA. Between the trimmed V and J ends, which lost 5 bases and 0 bases, there was a span of 11 bases. CDR3 DNA: TGTGCCAGCAGCCCGGACAGCTACTCTGGAAACACCATATATTTT. Protein product: CASSPDSYSGNTIYF.

This clone came up a few times. The gene calls are TRBV2 and TRBJ2-1; the D gene is possibly TRBD1 (5 bases). V dropped 4 bases and J dropped 0 bases, with 10 bases sitting between them. CDR3 length equals 15 residues. In germline, CDR1 is SNHLY, CDR2 FYNNEI. CDR3 residues: CASSALQGSYNEQFF. The CDR3 coding sequence is TGTGCCAGCAGTGCTCTCCAGGGCTCCTACAATGAGCAGTTCTTC.